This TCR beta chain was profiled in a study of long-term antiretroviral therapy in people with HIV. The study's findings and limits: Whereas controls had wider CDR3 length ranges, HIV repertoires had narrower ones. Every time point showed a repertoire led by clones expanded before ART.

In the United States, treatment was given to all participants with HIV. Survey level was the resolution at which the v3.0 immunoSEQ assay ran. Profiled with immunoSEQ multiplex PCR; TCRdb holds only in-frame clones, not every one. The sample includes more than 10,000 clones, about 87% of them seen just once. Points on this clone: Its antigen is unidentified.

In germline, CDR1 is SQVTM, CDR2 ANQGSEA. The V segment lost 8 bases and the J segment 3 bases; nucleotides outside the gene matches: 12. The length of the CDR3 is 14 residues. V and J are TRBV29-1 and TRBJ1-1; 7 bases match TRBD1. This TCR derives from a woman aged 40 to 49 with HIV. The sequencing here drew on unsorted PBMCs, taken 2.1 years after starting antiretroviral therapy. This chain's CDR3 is CSPGISGGDTEAFF. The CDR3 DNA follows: TGCAGCCCAGGAATATCAGGGGGGGACACTGAAGCTTTCTTT.